A single sample is the source of the 20 T cell receptor beta chains below, sequenced in a study of OX40 agonist ivuxolimab in advanced cancers. Assay: immunoSEQ multiplex PCR; the TCRdb copy retains only in-frame clones and omits some. The profile shows some 22,000 clones, about two thirds of them singletons. The specimen was CD4+ or CD8+ T cells sorted from blood, collected in a trial of the OX40 agonist ivuxolimab. The receptors here all came from an adult with an advanced solid tumor such as melanoma, head and neck, liver or kidney cancer.

The rearrangement links TRBV11-3 to TRBJ2-6; D is uncertain. CDR1 SGHNT and CDR2 YENEEA come from the germline V gene. The CDR3 spans 16 residues. The V end lost 1 base, the J end lost 0 bases, and 7 bases lay between the germline ends. In nucleotides, the CDR3 is TGTGCCAGCAGCTTAGTCCGGATCTCTGGGGCCAACGTCCTGACTTTC. Its translation: CASSLVRISGANVLTF.

The chain uses TRBV9 and TRBJ2-1, with TRBD1 matching 11 bases. The germline gives CDR1 SGDLS, CDR2 YYNGEE. The CDR3 is 16 residues long. The V gene end was trimmed by 4 bases and the J gene end by 8 bases; junction bases not matched to a gene: 11. The CDR3: CASSPTDRGRYDEQFF. The CDR3 region has the DNA TGTGCCAGCAGCCCGACGGACAGGGGGCGTTACGATGAGCAGTTCTTC.

The chain has TRBV19 and TRBJ1-4, with a tentative D call TRBD1 (6 bases). This CDR3 has 16 residues. Trimming left V 5 bases short and J 5 bases short, with 18 bases between. The germline V gene has CDR1 LNHDA and CDR2 SQIVND (reference sequence). The CDR3, as DNA: TGTGCCAGTAGTCCACCTATGACAGGCACCAATGAAAAACTGTTTTTT. Translated, it gives CASSPPMTGTNEKLFF.

The CDR3 loop reads CASSQRQGADTEAFF. For the CDR3, the DNA is TGTGCCAGCAGCCAGAGACAGGGGGCAGACACTGAAGCTTTCTTT. The genes are TRBV14 and TRBJ1-1, with TRBD1 matching 10 bases. Germline V gene data show CDR1 as SGHDN and CDR2 as FVKESK. This CDR3 is built from 15 residues. V lost 3 bases to trimming and J lost 3 bases; unmatched junction nucleotides: 4.

V gene TRBV9 combines with J gene TRBJ2-1; the match to TRBD1 covers 7 bases. The CDR3 is 14 residues long. J was trimmed by 6 bases and V by 0 bases; bases with no gene match: 3. CDR1 and CDR2 (germline): SGDLS, YYNGEE. For the CDR3, the DNA is TGTGCCAGCAGCGTAGGACAGGGCAGCAATGAGCAGTTCTTC. Translated, it gives CASSVGQGSNEQFF.

The V and J genes are TRBV19 and TRBJ2-5; 9 bases match TRBD1. The end of the DNA is better explained by TRBJ2-7, so the J call may be wrong. This CDR3 contains 14 residues. Germline V gene lookup returns CDR1 LNHDA and CDR2 SQIVND (reference sequence). This chain's CDR3 is CASTPGQGWSEQYF. The CDR3, as DNA: TGTGCCAGTACCCCGGGACAGGGCTGGTCCGAGCAGTACTTC.

This clone was observed a single time. V is TRBV6-5 and J is TRBJ1-6; D not certain. Germline lookup yields CDR1 MNHEY and CDR2 SVGAGI. This CDR3 comprises 15 residues. Trimming took off 5 bases at V and 5 bases at J, with 13 bases between the two ends. The chain's CDR3 is CASSPGSANNSPLHF. CDR3 nucleotide sequence: TGTGCCAGCAGTCCCGGGTCAGCAAATAATTCACCCCTCCACTTT.

The V gene is TRBV9, the J gene TRBJ1-1, with 8 bases identical to TRBD1. The CDR3 is 16 residues long. Trimming removed 4 bases from V and 4 bases from J; junction bases left unmatched: 12. Germline values: CDR1 SGDLS, CDR2 YYNGEE. The CDR3 sequence is CASSLDEGRGPTEAFF. CDR3 in DNA: TGTGCCAGCAGCCTAGATGAAGGCAGGGGGCCCACTGAAGCTTTCTTT.

V gene TRBV28 combines with J gene TRBJ1-2, with D hard to call. CDR3 length: 14 amino acids. The V end lost 6 bases, the J end lost 3 bases, and 14 bases lay between the germline ends. The germline gives CDR1 MDHEN, CDR2 SYDVKM. CDR3 in amino acids: CASRSVRGYYGYTF. DNA of the CDR3: TGTGCCAGCAGGTCCGTAAGAGGTTACTATGGCTACACCTTC.

The chain recombines TRBV9 with TRBJ2-7; D not resolved. The ends were cut back, 1 base at V and 7 bases at J, with 12 bases in the middle. The germline V gene encodes CDR1 SGDLS and CDR2 YYNGEE. CDR3 length: 13 amino acids. Here the CDR3 reads CASSVQSSMEQYF. CDR3 DNA sequence: TGTGCCAGCAGCGTACAGTCCTCTATGGAGCAGTACTTC.

The rearrangement joins TRBV29-1 to TRBJ1-6; TRBD1 is a possible D gene (6 bases). V dropped 7 bases and J dropped 10 bases, with 20 bases sitting between them. Germline V gives CDR1 SQVTM, CDR2 ANQGSEA. The CDR3 runs 14 residues. The DNA of the CDR3 is TGCAGCGGTTCGCACGGAGGGGGGCGGTCACCCCTCCACTTT. Its protein is CSGSHGGGRSPLHF.

The rearrangement joins TRBV28 to TRBJ1-1; D gene unclear. Trimming shortened V by 5 bases and J by 1 base, and 5 bases separated the two germline ends. The CDR3 contains 12 residues. CDR1 MDHEN and CDR2 SYDVKM come from the germline V gene. This CDR3 is CASSISNTEAFF. The CDR3, as DNA: TGTGCCAGCAGTATATCGAACACTGAAGCTTTCTTT.

The V call is TRBV19, the J call TRBJ2-1, with D perhaps TRBD1 (6 bases). Germline V gives CDR1 LNHDA, CDR2 SQIVND (reference sequence). V dropped 5 bases and J dropped 0 bases, with 14 bases sitting between them. The CDR3 is made up of 16 amino acids. The CDR3 protein is CASSLTGYSSYNEQFF. The CDR3 nucleotides are TGTGCCAGTAGTCTCACAGGGTACAGCTCCTACAATGAGCAGTTCTTC.

The chain has TRBV4-3 and TRBJ1-3, with TRBD1 matching 7 bases. Germline V gene data show CDR1 as LGHNA and CDR2 as YSLEER. With 3 bases clipped from V and 0 bases from J, the junction kept 8 bases outside the gene matches. The CDR3 sequence is 17 residues long. CDR3: CASSHAPGQNSGNTIYF. CDR3 DNA sequence: TGCGCCAGCAGCCACGCTCCGGGACAGAACTCTGGAAACACCATATATTTT.

The chain carries TRBV19 and TRBJ2-3; no reliable D call. The CDR3 runs 14 residues. V lost 8 bases and J 0 bases, leaving 12 bases between the germline ends. CDR1 is LNHDA and CDR2 is SQIVND in the germline V gene (reference sequence). The CDR3 DNA reads TGTGCCAGTTCCCCCCCCGGGAGCACAGATACGCAGTATTTT. Translated, it gives CASSPPGSTDTQYF.

This rearrangement joins TRBV11-2 to TRBJ1-1; unclear D gene. This CDR3 spans 11 amino acids. Germline V gives CDR1 SGHAT, CDR2 FQNNGV. V was pared by 0 bases and J by 11 bases, with 7 bases between. The CDR3 DNA sequence: TGTGCCAGCAGCTTAGACCTGGGGGCTTTCTTT. It codes for CASSLDLGAFF.

This clone was found a few times. This chain links TRBV6-4 with TRBJ1-2; D is possibly TRBD1 (5 bases). The germline gives CDR1 MRHNA, CDR2 SNTAGT. Trimming removed 6 bases from V and 4 bases from J, with 18 bases in between. This CDR3 region has 15 residues. In DNA form, the CDR3 reads TGTGCCAGCAGCTATGACTTTTCTGGGGGCTATGGCTACACCTTC. Amino acid sequence: CASSYDFSGGYGYTF.

V and J are TRBV6-4 and TRBJ2-2; 9 bases line up with TRBD1. The V gene's germline CDR1 is MRHNA and CDR2 SNTAGT. The CDR3 is 16 residues long. Trimming at V came to 0 bases and at J to 4 bases, leaving 3 bases not matched to a gene. In nucleotides, the CDR3 is TGTGCCAGCAGTGACTCGAGACAGGGGGGCACCGGGGAGCTGTTTTTT. Protein: CASSDSRQGGTGELFF.

V is TRBV11-2 and J is TRBJ2-7, with D possibly matching TRBD2 (6 bases). Trimming shortened V by 5 bases and J by 3 bases, and 11 bases separated the two germline ends. This CDR3 has 13 amino acids. Germline V gene data show CDR1 as SGHAT and CDR2 as FQNNGV. The CDR3 DNA sequence: TGTGCCAGCAGCCCCGGGACTTTCTACGAGCAGTACTTC. Translation: CASSPGTFYEQYF.

The CDR3 DNA reads as TGTGCCAGCAGTGATGTCCCTAGCGTAAGGGACATCTTTAGAGAGACCCAGTACTTC. Amino acid sequence: CASSDVPSVRDIFRETQYF. This chain uses TRBV6-1 with TRBJ2-5, with D perhaps assigned TRBD1 or TRBD2 (6 bases each). Germline CDR1 reads MNHNS; CDR2 reads SASEGT. The CDR3 runs 19 residues. V was clipped by 3 bases and J by 4 bases, with 27 bases between them.